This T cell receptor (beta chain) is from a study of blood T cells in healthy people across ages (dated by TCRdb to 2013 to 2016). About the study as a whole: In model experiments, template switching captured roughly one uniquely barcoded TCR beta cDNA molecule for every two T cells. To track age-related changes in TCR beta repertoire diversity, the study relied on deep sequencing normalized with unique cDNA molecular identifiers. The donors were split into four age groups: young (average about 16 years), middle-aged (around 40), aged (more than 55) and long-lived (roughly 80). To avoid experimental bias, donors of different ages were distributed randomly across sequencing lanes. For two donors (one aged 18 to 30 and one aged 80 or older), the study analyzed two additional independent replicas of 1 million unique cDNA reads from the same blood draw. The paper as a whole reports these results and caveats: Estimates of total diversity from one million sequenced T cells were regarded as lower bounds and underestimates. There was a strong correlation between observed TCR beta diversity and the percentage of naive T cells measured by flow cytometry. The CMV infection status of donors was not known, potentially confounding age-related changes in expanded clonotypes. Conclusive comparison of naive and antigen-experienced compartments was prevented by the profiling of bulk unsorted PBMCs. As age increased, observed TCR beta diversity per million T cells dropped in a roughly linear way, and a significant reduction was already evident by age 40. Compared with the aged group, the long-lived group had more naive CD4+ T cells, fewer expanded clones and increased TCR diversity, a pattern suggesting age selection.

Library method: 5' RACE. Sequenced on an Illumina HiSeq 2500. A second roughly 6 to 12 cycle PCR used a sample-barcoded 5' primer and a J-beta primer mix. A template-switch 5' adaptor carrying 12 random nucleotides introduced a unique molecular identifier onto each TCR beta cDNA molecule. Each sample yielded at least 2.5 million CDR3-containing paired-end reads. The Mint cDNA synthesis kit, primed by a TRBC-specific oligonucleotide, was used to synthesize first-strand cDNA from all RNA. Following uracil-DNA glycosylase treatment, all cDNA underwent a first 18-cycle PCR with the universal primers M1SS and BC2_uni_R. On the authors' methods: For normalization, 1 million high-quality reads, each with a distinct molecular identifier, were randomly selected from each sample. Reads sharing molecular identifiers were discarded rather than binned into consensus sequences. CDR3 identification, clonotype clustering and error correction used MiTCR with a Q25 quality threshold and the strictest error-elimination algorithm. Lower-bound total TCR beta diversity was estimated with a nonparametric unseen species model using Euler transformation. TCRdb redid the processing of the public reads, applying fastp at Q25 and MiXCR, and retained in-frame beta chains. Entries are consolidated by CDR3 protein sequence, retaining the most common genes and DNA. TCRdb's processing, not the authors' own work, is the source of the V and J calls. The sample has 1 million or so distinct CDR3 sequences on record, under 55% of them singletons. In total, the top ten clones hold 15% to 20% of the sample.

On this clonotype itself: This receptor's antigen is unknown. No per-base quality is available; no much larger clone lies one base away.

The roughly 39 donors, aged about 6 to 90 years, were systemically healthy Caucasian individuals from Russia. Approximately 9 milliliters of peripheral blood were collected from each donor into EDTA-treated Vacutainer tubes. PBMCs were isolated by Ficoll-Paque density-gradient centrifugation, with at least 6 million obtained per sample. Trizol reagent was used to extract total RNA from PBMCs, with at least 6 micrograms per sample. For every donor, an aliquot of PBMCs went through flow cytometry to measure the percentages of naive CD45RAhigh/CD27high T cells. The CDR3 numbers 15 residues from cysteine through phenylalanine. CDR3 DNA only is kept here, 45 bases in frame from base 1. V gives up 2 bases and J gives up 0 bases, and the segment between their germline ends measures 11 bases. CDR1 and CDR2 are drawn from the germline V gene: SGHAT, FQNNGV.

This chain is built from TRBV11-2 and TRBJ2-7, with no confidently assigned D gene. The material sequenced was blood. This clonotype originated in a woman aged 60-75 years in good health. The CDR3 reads CASSLSPTFSYEQYF. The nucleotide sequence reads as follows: TGTGCCAGCAGCTTATCCCCGACTTTCTCCTACGAGCAGTACTTC.